This T cell receptor beta chain was sequenced in a study of blood T cell repertoires in COVID-19. In the study overall: From the United States, Italy and Spain came samples of acute and convalescent COVID-19. T cells, B-cell-depleted T cells, or PBMCs supplied cDNA or gDNA.

Per the authors' pipeline: Estimation of nucleated cell counts was performed using reference gene primer amplification. Assay: immunoSEQ multiplex PCR; the TCRdb copy retains only in-frame clones and omits some. V and J calls and clone size are those listed in that table; D and trimming were worked out from the DNA. The sample has 70,000 to 95,000 clones; around 92% are singletons. V gave up 4 bases and J gave up 6 bases; unmatched junction bases: 5. Germline V CDR1 and CDR2: PRHDT, FYEKMQ (reference sequence). The CDR3 is made up of 16 amino acids. This chain uses TRBV13 with TRBJ2-1, with TRBD2 matching over 14 bases. The TCR originated in a woman aged 55-69 years with active COVID-19. Source material: peripheral blood. The CDR3 loop reads CASSSPGTSGSNEQFF. CDR3 DNA sequence: TGTGCCAGCAGCTCTCCCGGGACTAGCGGGAGCAATGAGCAGTTCTTC.